A single sample gave rise to the 22 T cell receptor beta chains below, sequenced in a study of blood T cell repertoires in COVID-19. Some clones are missing from TCRdb's copy, which holds only in-frame ones; the method was immunoSEQ multiplex PCR. This sample has approximately 230,000 clones, with around 84% found just once. Input material: PBMCs or T cells enriched from blood (not recorded which). These receptors originate from a man aged 35-49 years who had recovered from COVID-19.

This clone showed up just once. The V gene is TRBV6-5, the J gene TRBJ1-2; the D is unclear. The CDR3 has 13 residues. Germline CDR1 reads MNHEY; CDR2 reads SVGAGI. The ends were cut back, 6 bases at V and 2 bases at J, with 10 bases in the middle. CDR3: CASRRALNYGYTF. DNA of the CDR3: TGTGCCAGCAGGAGAGCCTTAAACTATGGCTACACCTTC.

The chain carries TRBV7-2 and TRBJ1-3, with 7 nucleotides matching TRBD1. The CDR3 length is 15 residues. Unmatched junction bases numbered 8, after V lost 1 base and J lost 8 bases. CDR1 and CDR2 (germline): SGHTA, FQGNSA. The CDR3 nucleotides read TGTGCCAGCAGCTTAGGCCGACAGGGCGGAGACACCATATATTTT. Translation: CASSLGRQGGDTIYF.

This clone appeared once. DNA for the CDR3: TGTGCCAGCAGCTTACTCGGACAGGGGTCCTACGAGCAGTACTTC. It yields the protein CASSLLGQGSYEQYF. This chain connects TRBV7-9 to TRBJ2-7; 9 nucleotides line up with TRBD1. Trimming took 2 bases from V and 1 from J; bases not matched to a gene: 3. The CDR3 covers 15 residues. Germline V gene sequence: CDR1 SEHNR, CDR2 FQNEAQ (reference sequence).

The chain links TRBV7-3 to TRBJ1-1, with TRBD1 identical over 8 bases. The CDR3 sequence is 15 residues long. Germline V gene sequence: CDR1 SGHTA, CDR2 FQGTGA. Unmatched junction bases numbered 4, after V lost 4 bases and J lost 0 bases. CDR3 amino acids: CASSSGQGLNTEAFF. As DNA, the CDR3 is TGTGCCAGCAGCTCAGGACAGGGACTGAACACTGAAGCTTTCTTT.

This clone has a single count. This rearrangement joins TRBV19 to TRBJ2-1; D perhaps matches TRBD1 (5 bases). V lost 8 bases and J lost 10, with 12 bases in between. The CDR3 spans 11 residues. Germline V CDR1 and CDR2: LNHDA, SQIVND (reference sequence). The CDR3 DNA sequence: TGTGCCAGTGGGCAGGGCTGGGAGCAGTTCTTC. Translation gives CASGQGWEQFF. Variable domain in full (rest from reference TRBV19 and TRBJ2-1): DGGITQSPKYLFRKEGQNVTLSCEQNLNHDAMYWYRQDPGQGLRLIYYSQIVNDFQKGDIAEGYSVSREKKESFPLTVTSAQKNPTAFYLCASGQGWEQFFGPGTRLTVL.

The chain carries TRBV5-1 and TRBJ2-5, with 8 nucleotides matching TRBD2. J gave up 5 bases and V 0 bases, and 6 bases lay outside the gene matches. The length of the CDR3 is 15 residues. The germline V gene has CDR1 SGHRS and CDR2 YFSETQ. DNA for the CDR3: TGCGCCAGCAGCTTGGCGGCGGGGGGTCGGGAGACCCAGTACTTC. Translating it yields CASSLAAGGRETQYF.

The chain links TRBV5-1 to TRBJ2-5; 8 bases agree with TRBD2. V was pared by 4 bases and J by 6 bases, with 11 bases of the junction left unmatched. CDR1 is SGHRS and CDR2 is YFSETQ in the germline V gene. This CDR3 has 15 residues. CDR3 bases: TGCGCCAGCAGCGTGCTTAGCGGGGTGGTACAGACCCAGTACTTC. It encodes CASSVLSGVVQTQYF.

The chain is built from TRBV19 and TRBJ2-3, with 14 bases that match TRBD2. Germline V gene lookup returns CDR1 LNHDA and CDR2 SQIVND (reference sequence). This CDR3 comprises 16 residues. Trimming removed 4 bases from V and 4 bases from J; junction bases left unmatched: 4. The CDR3 is CASSTTSGGAADTQYF. Written as DNA, the CDR3 is TGTGCCAGTAGTACGACTAGCGGGGGGGCCGCAGATACGCAGTATTTT.

CDR3 sequence (DNA): TGTGCCAGCAGCCAACAGGGGCTTCGGGTGGAGACCCAGTACTTC. Residues: CASSQQGLRVETQYF. The genes are TRBV9 and TRBJ2-5; 7 bases match TRBD1. Germline V gene sequence: CDR1 SGDLS, CDR2 YYNGEE. Trimming cost V 4 bases and J 5 bases; bases outside gene matches: 11. The CDR3 consists of 15 residues.

The V gene is TRBV11-1, the J gene TRBJ2-1, with 7 bases aligning to TRBD2. The length of the CDR3 is 16 residues. Unmatched junction bases numbered 10, after V lost 3 bases and J lost 5 bases. The germline gives CDR1 SGHAT, CDR2 FQDESV (reference sequence). CDR3 bases: TGTGCCAGCAGCTTGGAGCGGGGAGCCACTAACAATGAGCAGTTCTTC. Amino acids: CASSLERGATNNEQFF.

V usage is TRBV10-3 and J usage is TRBJ1-2; 9 bases are shared with TRBD1. Germline-derived CDR1 and CDR2 are ENHRY and SYGVKD. The CDR3 has 13 amino acids. Trimming at V came to 10 bases and at J to 11 bases, leaving 14 bases not matched to a gene. The CDR3 spells CATTLDRGGGYTF. In DNA, the CDR3 is TGTGCCACTACATTGGACAGGGGCGGCGGGTACACCTTC.

This chain links TRBV7-2 with TRBJ2-2; the D gene is possibly TRBD2 (5 bases). CDR1 and CDR2 from the germline V gene are SGHTA and FQGNSA. The CDR3 spans 13 residues. The V and J ends lost 6 bases and 6 bases respectively, with 11 bases between them. This CDR3 reads CASSLNSAGELFF. The CDR3 nucleotides read TGTGCCAGCAGTCTGAATAGCGCCGGGGAGCTGTTTTTT.

The gene calls are TRBV25-1 and TRBJ2-5, with 9 bases lining up with TRBD1. The CDR3 covers 15 residues. CDR1 is MGHDK and CDR2 is SYGVNS in the germline V gene. V lost 3 bases and J lost 5; bases outside the gene matches: 7. The CDR3 protein is CASSDPGQGSETQYF. Written as DNA, the CDR3 is TGTGCCAGCAGTGACCCAGGACAGGGGAGCGAGACCCAGTACTTC.

A single count supports this clone. The chain carries TRBV12-2 and TRBJ2-1; TRBD1, as called in the table, went unchecked against the DNA. TRBV12-2 is assigned pseudogene status. CDR3 length: 15 amino acids. CDR3 DNA sequence: TGTGCAAGTCGCTTATACTCCAGGGTCAACAATGAGCAGTTCTTC. It encodes CASRLYSRVNNEQFF.

This rearrangement joins TRBV29-1 to TRBJ2-7; 9 bases align to TRBD2. The V gene end was trimmed by 4 bases and the J gene end by 7 bases; junction bases not matched to a gene: 14. The V gene's germline CDR1 is SQVTM and CDR2 ANQGSEA. This CDR3 comprises 15 residues. The DNA for the CDR3 is TGCAGCGTTGGGGGAGGTGCTAGCGGGATTGAAGAGCAGTACTTC. This translates into CSVGGGASGIEEQYF.

The V gene is TRBV6-2 or TRBV6-3, the J gene TRBJ1-6, with 8 bases aligning to TRBD1. This CDR3 contains 14 residues. CDR1 MNHEY and CDR2 SVGEGT come from the germline V gene. After removal of 6 bases from V and 7 bases from J, the junction contained 5 bases not matched to a gene. This CDR3 is CASSHRGWNSPLHF. CDR3 sequence (DNA): TGTGCCAGCAGCCACAGGGGGTGGAATTCACCCCTCCACTTT.

The CDR3, as DNA: TGTGCCATCAGTGAGTCGGCCTATGGCTACACCTTC. This gives the protein CAISESAYGYTF. The J gene is TRBJ1-2, the V gene TRBV10-3; no clear D gene. Germline V gene sequence: CDR1 ENHRY, CDR2 SYGVKD. The CDR3 is made up of 12 amino acids. The germline V and J ends were trimmed by 0 bases and 4 bases, with 3 bases remaining between them.

The chain has TRBV5-1 and TRBJ2-1; 8 nucleotides line up with TRBD1. This CDR3 comprises 17 residues. Germline loops: CDR1 SGHRS, CDR2 YFSETQ. The ends lost 0 bases at V and 2 bases at J; junction bases unmatched: 7. CDR3 nucleotides: TGCGCCAGCAGCTTGGGAGGTGACAGGGGAGCCTACAATGAGCAGTTCTTC. Protein sequence: CASSLGGDRGAYNEQFF.

The chain has TRBV7-2 and TRBJ2-3; possibly TRBD2 for D (6 bases). Germline V lookup: CDR1 SGHTA, CDR2 FQGNSA. V lost 1 base, J lost 4 bases, and 9 bases lay in between. The CDR3 length is 14 residues. CDR3 nucleotide sequence: TGTGCCAGCAGCTTAGTCGCTAGCGCAGATACGCAGTATTTT. Its translation: CASSLVASADTQYF.

CDR3 bases: TGTGCCAGCAGGGGAGTCGATGGCCGCTTAAAGCAGTACTTC. Translation gives CASRGVDGRLKQYF. The chain combines TRBV28 with TRBJ2-7, with TRBD2 as a possible D gene (5 bases). Trimming shortened V by 6 bases and J by 8 bases, and 20 bases separated the two germline ends. The germline V gene encodes CDR1 MDHEN and CDR2 SYDVKM. The CDR3 has 14 amino acids. Using reference TRBV28 and TRBJ2-7 for the parts outside the CDR3, the full variable domain is DVKVTQSSRYLVKRTGEKVFLECVQDMDHENMFWYRQDPGLGLRLIYFSYDVKMKEKGDIPEGYSVSREKKERFSLILESASTNQTSMYLCASRGVDGRLKQYFGPGTRLTVT.

This clone was counted a single time. The sample carries other DNA sequences with the same CDR3. This chain links TRBV7-2 with TRBJ2-1, with 10 bases that match TRBD2. This CDR3 comprises 14 residues. Unmatched junction bases numbered 3, after V lost 1 base and J lost 9 bases. Germline CDR1 and CDR2: SGHTA and FQGNSA. The CDR3 here is CASSLGLAGGEQFF. CDR3 coding DNA: TGTGCCAGCAGCTTAGGACTAGCGGGTGGTGAGCAGTTCTTC.

The genes are TRBV29-1 and TRBJ2-7; 9 nucleotides agree with TRBD1. Germline CDR1 is SQVTM and CDR2 is ANQGSEA. Germline trimming cut 7 bases from V and 1 base from J; bases unmatched to any gene: 8. This CDR3 comprises 14 residues. The CDR3 protein is CSASRDRASYEQYF. The CDR3 DNA reads as TGCAGCGCTTCCCGGGACAGGGCGTCCTACGAGCAGTACTTC.